Sequencing of this T cell receptor (beta chain) was carried out in a study of T cell clonality in common variable immunodeficiency. The study, taken as a whole, reports: Compared with controls, CVID subjects had fewer shared TCRbeta clones. Fewer deletions and N-nucleotide insertions were reportedly seen in common variable immunodeficiency TCR beta sequences.

The CDR3 is 15 amino acids. J gave up 3 bases and V 4 bases, and 2 bases lay outside the gene matches. CDR1 SGHRS and CDR2 YFSETQ come from the germline V gene. CVID subjects were 15 or so female and under 35 male, aged roughly 8 to 65. Most patients and controls had Caucasian heritage. CVID subjects had received replacement immunoglobulin for at least one year. Method: immunoSEQ multiplex PCR; TCRdb's copy keeps in-frame clones and lacks some. The sample shows 20,000 or so clones, none of them appearing just once. This clone has at least ten counts. Antigen unknown. The missing CDR3 end, 3 residues past where the read stops, is filled in from the germline J gene.

Material: peripheral blood mononuclear cells. The V call is TRBV5-1, the J call TRBJ2-1; 12 bases map to TRBD2. This TCR derives from a human donor with common variable immunodeficiency. The DNA read from the CDR3 is TGCGCCAGCAGCCTAGCGGGAGGGTACTACAATGAG. It is translated as CASSLAGGYYNE. In full, the CDR3 is CASSLAGGYYNEQFF.